The rows below give T cell receptor beta chains drawn from one sample of a study of technical replicates of blood from several donors. Generated by immunoSEQ multiplex PCR, the TCRdb table keeps only in-frame clones and is missing some. This repertoire shows under 95,000 clones, 92% found once; its top ten account for 0.42%. Sequenced input: T cells isolated from PBMCs. The receptors derive from a human donor in good health. The CDR3 runs from the conserved cysteine through the conserved F or W. A D gene is named only where the DNA matches it firmly.

TRBJ2-7,NA,TRBV30,CAWSATSYEQYF,TGTGCCTGGAGTGCTACCTCCTACGAGCAGTACTTC
TRBJ2-1,TRBD2,TRBV4-2,CASSQDDSGRAQQFF,TGTGCCAGCAGCCAAGACGATAGCGGGAGGGCCCAGCAGTTCTTC
TRBJ2-1,NA,TRBV19,CASSIDPGGASGSYNEQFF,TGTGCCAGTAGTATAGACCCAGGGGGGGCTAGCGGGTCGTACAATGAGCAGTTCTTC
TRBJ1-4,TRBD1,TRBV18,CASSPLLPGQPNEKLFF,TGTGCCAGCTCACCACTCCTACCGGGACAGCCAAATGAAAAACTGTTTTTT
TRBJ1-2,TRBD1,TRBV5-1,CASSLGGQGAIGYTF,TGCGCCAGCAGCTTGGGGGGACAGGGGGCTATTGGCTACACCTTC
TRBJ1-1,NA,TRBV6-4,CASSQRQDTEAFF,TGTGCCAGCAGTCAGAGACAGGACACTGAAGCTTTCTTT
TRBJ1-5,NA,TRBV27,CASSLSPGWGNQPQHF,TGTGCCAGCAGTTTATCACCAGGGTGGGGCAATCAGCCCCAGCATTTT
TRBJ1-5,TRBD1,TRBV7-2,CASRLDRALGPQHF,TGTGCCAGCAGATTGGACAGGGCATTAGGTCCCCAGCATTTT
TRBJ1-4,NA,TRBV27,CAVAVPNEKLFF,TGTGCCGTTGCGGTGCCTAATGAAAAACTGTTTTTT
TRBJ1-1,NA,TRBV6-5,CASSYRSNTEAFF,TGTGCCAGCAGTTATCGGTCGAACACTGAAGCTTTCTTT
TRBJ2-7,TRBD2,TRBV7-9,CASSLGLAGVGSSYEQYF,TGTGCCAGCAGCTTAGGACTAGCGGGAGTCGGAAGCTCCTACGAGCAGTACTTC
TRBJ1-2,NA,TRBV7-8,CASSSWTDGYTF,TGTGCCAGCAGCTCTTGGACAGATGGCTACACCTTC